Below, 16 T cell receptor beta chains from the same sample are listed, as sequenced in a study of post-analysis software for immune sequencing data. Libraries were made from TCR beta cDNA, and they carried unique molecular identifiers. Using its own MiXCR run on the PCR reads, TCRdb lists one record per CDR3 protein. The data hold roughly 700,000 distinct CDR3 sequences, with about 32% observed a single time. Their antigens are not known. Study-wide results and caveats: Four or five TRBV segments (TRBV5-6, TRBV5-1 and TRBV20-1 among them) occurred more frequently in patients than in controls.

Sequencing input: blood. The receptors come from a girl aged 10 to 17 with multiple sclerosis.

On this clonotype: Given a much more abundant clone one base away, this may be a read error. The rearrangement joins TRBV11-2 to TRBJ2-4, with D unresolved. Germline V gene sequence: CDR1 SGHAT, CDR2 FQNNGV. The CDR3 has 12 residues. V lost 1 base to trimming and J lost 13 bases, with 11 bases between them. CDR3 residues: CASSLGQNEQYF. CDR3 sequence (DNA): TGTGCCAGCAGCTTAGGCCAGAATGAGCAGTACTTC.

This clonotype was picked up a small number of times. The genes are TRBV7-2 and TRBJ2-7; weak D call: TRBD1 (6 bases). This CDR3 comprises 17 residues. The germline gives CDR1 SGHTA, CDR2 FQGNSA. V lost 5 bases, J lost 2 bases, and 22 bases lay in between. CDR3 DNA sequence: TGTGCCAGCAGCCGCGAGTTGCGACAGAGGGGGACCTACGAGCAGTACTTC. Amino acids: CASSRELRQRGTYEQYF.

The chain is built from TRBV20-1 and TRBJ2-1, with no clear D. Germline-derived CDR1 and CDR2 are DFQATT and SNEGSKA (reference sequence). The CDR3 spans 16 residues. Trimming shortened V by 3 bases and J by 4 bases, and 19 bases separated the two germline ends. The CDR3 bases are TGCAGTGCTAGGTTGGTTGAAATACAGATATACAATGAGCAGTTCTTC. As protein: CSARLVEIQIYNEQFF.

The table lists this clonotype with a few counts. The chain is built from TRBV7-9 and TRBJ2-1; 7 bases are a match to TRBD1. V shed 1 base, J shed 7 bases, and the junction held 10 bases outside the gene matches. This CDR3 is built from 16 residues. From germline, CDR1 is SEHNR and CDR2 FQNEAQ (reference sequence). CDR3 in DNA: TGTGCCAGCAGCTTAGTAGAAGGACTCAGGGGGAATGAGCAGTTCTTC. This codes for CASSLVEGLRGNEQFF.

This clonotype was picked up a small number of times. This sequence joins TRBV2 and TRBJ2-3; the D gene could be TRBD1 or TRBD2 (6 bases each). The CDR3 length is 13 residues. CDR1 and CDR2 from the germline V gene are SNHLY and FYNNEI. Trimming shortened V by 8 bases and J by 4 bases, and 13 bases separated the two germline ends. CDR3 in amino acids: CASGGQGADTQYF. CDR3 nucleotide sequence: TGTGCCAGCGGGGGGCAGGGCGCAGATACGCAGTATTTT. Looking up the rest from reference TRBV2 and TRBJ2-3 gives the full variable domain: EPEVTQTPSHQVTQMGQEVILRCVPISNHLYFYWYRQILGQKVEFLVSFYNNEISEKSEIFDDQFSVERPDGSNFTLKIRSTKLEDSAMYFCASGGQGADTQYFGPGTRLTVL.

This clonotype was observed a few times. One junction end disagrees with the germline gene, perhaps due to a read error. The chain uses TRBV29-1 and TRBJ1-6; D is unclear. Germline V gives CDR1 SQVTM, CDR2 ANQGSEA. The CDR3 length is 13 residues. The CDR3 is CSVTDGWNSPPHF. CDR3 nucleotides: TGCAGCGTTACTGACGGCTGGAATTCACCCCCCCACTTT.

A few counts support this clonotype. CDR3 coding DNA: TGTGCCAGCAGCGCCACGGGGGTCACAGCCAAAAACATTCAGTACTTC. It codes for CASSATGVTAKNIQYF. V usage is TRBV7-6 and J usage is TRBJ2-4, with D possibly TRBD2 on 6 matching bases. V lost 5 bases to trimming and J lost 0 bases, with 14 bases between them. This CDR3 is built from 16 residues. Germline CDR1 SGHVS, CDR2 FNYEAQ. The full variable domain, in which reference TRBV7-6 and TRBJ2-4 provide the parts outside the CDR3, is GAGVSQSPRYKVTKRGQDVALRCDPISGHVSLYWYRQALGQGPEFLTYFNYEAQQDKSGLPNDRFSAERPEGSISTLTIQRTEQRDSAMYRCASSATGVTAKNIQYFGAGTRLSVL.

This clonotype was observed a few times. The rearrangement links TRBV7-2 to TRBJ2-3; no definite D call. V was clipped by 5 bases and J by 8 bases, with 8 bases between them. The CDR3 sequence is 11 residues long. Germline V gene sequence: CDR1 SGHTA, CDR2 FQGNSA. The CDR3 region is CASSPTTTQYF. CDR3 nucleotides: TGTGCCAGCAGCCCTACCACTACGCAGTATTTT.

The table lists this clonotype with a few counts. The chain carries TRBV6-2 or TRBV6-3 and TRBJ2-7; 9 nucleotides line up with TRBD2. Germline values: CDR1 MNHEY, CDR2 SVGEGT. The ends lost 0 bases at V and 5 bases at J; junction bases unmatched: 8. The length of the CDR3 is 16 residues. This chain's CDR3 is CASSYSGLAIYDEQYF. Here the CDR3 DNA reads TGTGCCAGCAGTTACTCCGGACTAGCGATTTACGACGAGCAGTACTTC.

This clonotype was found a few times. The chain couples TRBV6-2 or TRBV6-3 to TRBJ2-7; TRBD1 might be the D (5 bases). This CDR3 is built from 12 residues. Germline V CDR1 and CDR2: MNHEY, SVGEGT. V was pared by 6 bases and J by 1 base, with 7 bases between. Written as DNA, the CDR3 is TGTGCCAGCAGGCCAGGGTCCTACGAGCAGTACTTC. This gives the protein CASRPGSYEQYF.

As regards this clonotype: Germline is not matched at one junction end, which may reflect a read error. V gene TRBV25-1 combines with J gene TRBJ1-1, with D possibly matching TRBD1 (6 bases). The CDR3 spans 12 residues. Germline values: CDR1 MGHDK, CDR2 SYGVNS. DNA of the CDR3: TGTGCCAGCAAAGGGGGGAACACTGAAGTTTTCTTT. Its protein is CASKGGNTEVFF.

The chain is built from TRBV29-1 and TRBJ2-5; the D call may be TRBD1 or TRBD2 (5 bases each). V was cut by 2 bases and J by 6 bases, with 22 bases left in between. Germline V gene sequence: CDR1 SQVTM, CDR2 ANQGSEA. This CDR3 contains 16 residues. CDR3: CSVEPRGAGSWQTQYF. The CDR3 DNA reads as TGCAGCGTTGAACCCCGAGGGGCAGGGAGTTGGCAGACCCAGTACTTC.

V is TRBV20-1 and J is TRBJ1-5; 9 bases are shared with TRBD1. With V trimmed by 5 bases and J by 9 bases, 8 bases remained unmatched. This CDR3 is built from 13 residues. Germline CDR1 is DFQATT and CDR2 is SNEGSKA (reference sequence). The CDR3 reads CSAPGQGPWPQHF. As DNA, the CDR3 is TGCAGTGCTCCGGGACAGGGCCCCTGGCCCCAGCATTTT.

In its sample, this clonotype was seen a few times. The chain combines TRBV11-2 with TRBJ2-1, with TRBD1 matching over 7 bases. CDR1 and CDR2 (germline): SGHAT, FQNNGV. Germline trimming cut 5 bases from V and 10 bases from J; bases unmatched to any gene: 11. CDR3 size: 14 residues. In DNA, the CDR3 is TGTGCCAGCAGCCCCCCGGGACAGATCAGGGAGCAGTTCTTC. It yields the protein CASSPPGQIREQFF.

This clonotype has more than one count but fewer than ten. V and J are TRBV28 and TRBJ2-7, with 8 bases aligning to TRBD2. Germline V gene data show CDR1 as MDHEN and CDR2 as SYDVKM. V shed 6 bases and J 4 bases; nucleotides not matched to a gene: 8. The CDR3 contains 14 residues. The CDR3 region has the DNA TGTGCCAGCAGGGGAGCGGGAGTGAGGTACGAGCAGTACTTC. This translates into CASRGAGVRYEQYF.

Notes on this clonotype: The junction differs from germline at one of its ends, possibly a read error. The V call is TRBV29-1, the J call TRBJ1-2; no clear D gene. The CDR3 is made up of 16 amino acids. Germline-derived CDR1 and CDR2 are SQVTM and ANQGSEA. CDR3 coding DNA: TGCAGCGCTGAAGACCGTCTACCCAGTTGGAACTATGGCTACACCTTC. This translates into CSAEDRLPSWNYGYTF.